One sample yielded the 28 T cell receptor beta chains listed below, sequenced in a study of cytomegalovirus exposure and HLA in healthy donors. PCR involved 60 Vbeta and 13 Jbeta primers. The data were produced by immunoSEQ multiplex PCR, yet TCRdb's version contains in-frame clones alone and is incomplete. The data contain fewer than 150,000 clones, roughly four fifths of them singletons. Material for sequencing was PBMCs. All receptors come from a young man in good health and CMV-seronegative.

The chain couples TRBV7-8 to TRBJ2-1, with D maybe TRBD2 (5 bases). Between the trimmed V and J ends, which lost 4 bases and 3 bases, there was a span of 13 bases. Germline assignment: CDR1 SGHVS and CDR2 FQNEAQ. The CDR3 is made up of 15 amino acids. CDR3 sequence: CASSYPGFYYNEQFF. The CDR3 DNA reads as TGTGCCAGCAGCTACCCGGGATTTTACTACAATGAGCAGTTCTTC.

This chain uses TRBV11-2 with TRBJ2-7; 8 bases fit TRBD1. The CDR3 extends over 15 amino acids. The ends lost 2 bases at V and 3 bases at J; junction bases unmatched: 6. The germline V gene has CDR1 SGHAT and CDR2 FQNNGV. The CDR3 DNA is TGTGCCAGCAGCTTACGGGACAGGACTGTCTACGAGCAGTACTTC. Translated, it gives CASSLRDRTVYEQYF.

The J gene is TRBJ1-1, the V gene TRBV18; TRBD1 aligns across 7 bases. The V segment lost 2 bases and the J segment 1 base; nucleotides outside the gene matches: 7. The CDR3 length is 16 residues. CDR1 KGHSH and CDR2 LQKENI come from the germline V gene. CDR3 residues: CASSPKYTGENTEAFF. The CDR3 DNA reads TGTGCCAGCTCACCAAAATACACAGGGGAGAACACTGAAGCTTTCTTT. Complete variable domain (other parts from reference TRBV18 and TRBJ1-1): NAGVMQNPRHLVRRRGQEARLRCSPMKGHSHVYWYRQLPEEGLKFMVYLQKENIIDESGMPKERFSAEFPKEGPSILRIQQVVRGDSAAYFCASSPKYTGENTEAFFGQGTRLTVV.

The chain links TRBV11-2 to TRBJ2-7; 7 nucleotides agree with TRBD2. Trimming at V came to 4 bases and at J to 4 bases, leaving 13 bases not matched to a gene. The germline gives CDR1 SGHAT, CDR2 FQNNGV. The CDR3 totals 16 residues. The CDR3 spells CASSSGTKAIGYEQYF. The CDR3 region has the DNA TGTGCCAGCAGCTCCGGGACTAAGGCAATTGGGTACGAGCAGTACTTC.

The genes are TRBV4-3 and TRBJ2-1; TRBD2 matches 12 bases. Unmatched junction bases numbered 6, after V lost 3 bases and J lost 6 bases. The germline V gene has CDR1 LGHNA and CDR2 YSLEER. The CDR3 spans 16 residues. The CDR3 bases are TGCGCCAGCAGCCACCTAGCGGGAGGGCCCGTCAATGAGCAGTTCTTC. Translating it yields CASSHLAGGPVNEQFF.

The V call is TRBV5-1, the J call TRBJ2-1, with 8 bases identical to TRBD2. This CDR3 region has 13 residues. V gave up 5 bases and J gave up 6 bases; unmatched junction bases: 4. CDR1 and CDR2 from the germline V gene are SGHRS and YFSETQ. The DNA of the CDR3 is TGCGCCAGCAGAGCTACTAGCGGCAATGAGCAGTTCTTC. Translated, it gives CASRATSGNEQFF.

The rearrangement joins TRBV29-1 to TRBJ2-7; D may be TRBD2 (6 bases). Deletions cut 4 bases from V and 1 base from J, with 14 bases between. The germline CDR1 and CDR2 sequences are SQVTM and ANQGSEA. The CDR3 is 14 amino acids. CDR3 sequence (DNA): TGCAGCGTTGCCCCACTAAGCGGGTCCTACGAGCAGTACTTC. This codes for CSVAPLSGSYEQYF.

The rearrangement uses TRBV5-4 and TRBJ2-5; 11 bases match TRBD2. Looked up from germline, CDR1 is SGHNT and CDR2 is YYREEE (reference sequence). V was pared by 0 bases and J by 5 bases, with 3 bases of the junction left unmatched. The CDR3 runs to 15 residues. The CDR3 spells CASSLVLAGGETQYF. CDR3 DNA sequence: TGTGCCAGCAGCTTGGTCCTAGCGGGAGGTGAGACCCAGTACTTC.

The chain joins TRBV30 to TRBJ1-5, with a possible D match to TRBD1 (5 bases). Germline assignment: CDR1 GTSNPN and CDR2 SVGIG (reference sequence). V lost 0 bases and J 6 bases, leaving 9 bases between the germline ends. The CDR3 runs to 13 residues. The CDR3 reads CAWSVRGGQPQHF. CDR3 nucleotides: TGTGCCTGGAGTGTACGGGGGGGTCAGCCCCAGCATTTT. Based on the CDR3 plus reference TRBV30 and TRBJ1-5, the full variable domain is SQTIHQWPATLVQPVGSPLSLECTVEGTSNPNLYWYRQAAGRGLQLLFYSVGIGQISSEVPQNLSASRPQDRQFILSSKKLLLSDSGFYLCAWSVRGGQPQHFGDGTRLSIL.

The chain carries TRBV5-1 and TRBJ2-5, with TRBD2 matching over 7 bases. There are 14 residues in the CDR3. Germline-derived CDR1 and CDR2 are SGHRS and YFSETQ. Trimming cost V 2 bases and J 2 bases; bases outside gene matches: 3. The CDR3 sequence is CASSFTGGQETQYF. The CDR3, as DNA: TGCGCCAGCAGCTTTACGGGGGGTCAAGAGACCCAGTACTTC.

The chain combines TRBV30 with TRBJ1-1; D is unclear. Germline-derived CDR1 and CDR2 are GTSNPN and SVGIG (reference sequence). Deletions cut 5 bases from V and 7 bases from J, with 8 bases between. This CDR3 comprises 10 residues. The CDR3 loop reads CAWSGSEAFF. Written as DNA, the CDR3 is TGTGCCTGGTCCGGGAGTGAAGCTTTCTTT.

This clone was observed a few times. This chain's CDR3 is CASSQSYSGGTGELFF. CDR3 DNA sequence: TGTGCCAGCAGCCAGAGTTACAGCGGGGGTACCGGGGAGCTGTTTTTT. The chain combines TRBV11-2 with TRBJ2-2; 8 bases line up with TRBD2. CDR3 length: 16 residues. The junction had 10 bases not matched to a gene; V was cut back by 5 bases and J by 5 bases. Looked up from germline, CDR1 is SGHAT and CDR2 is FQNNGV. Full variable domain (missing parts from reference TRBV11-2 and TRBJ2-2): EAGVAQSPRYKIIEKRQSVAFWCNPISGHATLYWYQQILGQGPKLLIQFQNNGVVDDSQLPKDRFSAERLKGVDSTLKIQPAKLEDSAVYLCASSQSYSGGTGELFFGEGSRLTVL.

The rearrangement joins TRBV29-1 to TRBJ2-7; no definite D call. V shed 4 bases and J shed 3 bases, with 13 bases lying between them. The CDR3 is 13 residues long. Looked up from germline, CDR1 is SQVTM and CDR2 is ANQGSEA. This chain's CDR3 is CSVVSDTSYEQYF. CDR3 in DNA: TGCAGCGTTGTCTCCGACACAAGCTACGAGCAGTACTTC.

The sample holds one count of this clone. The CDR3 protein is CASSQGPGRGQPQHF. For the CDR3, the DNA is TGCGCCAGCAGCCAAGGACCGGGGAGGGGCCAGCCCCAGCATTTT. This chain links TRBV4-3 with TRBJ1-5; weak D call: TRBD1 (5 bases). This CDR3 has 15 amino acids. CDR1 is LGHNA, CDR2 YSLEER, per germline. Trimming cost V 1 base and J 7 bases, with 14 bases left between them.

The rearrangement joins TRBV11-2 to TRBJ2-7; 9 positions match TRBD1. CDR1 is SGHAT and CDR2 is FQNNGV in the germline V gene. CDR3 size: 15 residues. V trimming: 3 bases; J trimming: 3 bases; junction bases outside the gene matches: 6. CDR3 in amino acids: CASSFTGGVFYEQYF. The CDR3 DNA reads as TGTGCCAGCAGCTTTACAGGGGGCGTCTTCTACGAGCAGTACTTC. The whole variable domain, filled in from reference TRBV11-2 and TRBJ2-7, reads EAGVAQSPRYKIIEKRQSVAFWCNPISGHATLYWYQQILGQGPKLLIQFQNNGVVDDSQLPKDRFSAERLKGVDSTLKIQPAKLEDSAVYLCASSFTGGVFYEQYFGPGTRLTVT.

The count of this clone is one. This chain's CDR3 is CASSLDFYNEQFF. CDR3 sequence (DNA): TGTGCCAGCAGTTTAGACTTTTACAATGAGCAGTTCTTC. V and J are TRBV27 and TRBJ2-1, with D unclear. This CDR3 has 13 residues. V was trimmed by 2 bases and J by 4 bases, leaving 6 bases between them. Germline CDR1 MNHEY, CDR2 SMNVEV (reference sequence).

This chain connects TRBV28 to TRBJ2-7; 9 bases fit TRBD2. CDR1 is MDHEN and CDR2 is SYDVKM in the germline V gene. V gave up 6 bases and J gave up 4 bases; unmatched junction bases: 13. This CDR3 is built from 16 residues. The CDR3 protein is CASRIPGTSSYYEQYF. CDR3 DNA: TGTGCCAGCAGAATCCCCGGGACTAGCTCTTATTACGAGCAGTACTTC.

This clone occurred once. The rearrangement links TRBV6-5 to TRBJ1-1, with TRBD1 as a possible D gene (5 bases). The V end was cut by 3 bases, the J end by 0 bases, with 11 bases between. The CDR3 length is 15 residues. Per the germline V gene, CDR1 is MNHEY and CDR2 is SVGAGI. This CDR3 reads CASSYEATVNTEAFF. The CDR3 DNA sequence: TGTGCCAGCAGTTATGAAGCGACAGTGAACACTGAAGCTTTCTTT.

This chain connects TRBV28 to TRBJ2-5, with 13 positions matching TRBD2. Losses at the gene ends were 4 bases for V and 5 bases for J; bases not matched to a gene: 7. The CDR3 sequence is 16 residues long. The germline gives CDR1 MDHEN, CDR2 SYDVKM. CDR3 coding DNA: TGTGCCAGCAGTTCGACACTAGCGGGGGGGCAGGAGACCCAGTACTTC. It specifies CASSSTLAGGQETQYF.

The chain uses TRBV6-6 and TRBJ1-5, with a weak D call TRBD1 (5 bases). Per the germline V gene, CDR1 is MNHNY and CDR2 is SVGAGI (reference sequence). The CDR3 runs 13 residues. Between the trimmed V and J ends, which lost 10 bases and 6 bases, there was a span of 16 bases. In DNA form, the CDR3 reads TGTGCCACCAGGGAGGGGAGCGGTCAGCCCCAGCATTTT. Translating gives CATREGSGQPQHF.

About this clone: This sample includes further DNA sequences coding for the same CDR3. The CDR3 loop is CAWTGTGGEKLFF. CDR3 coding DNA: TGTGCCTGGACCGGGACAGGGGGAGAAAAACTGTTTTTT. The rearrangement uses TRBV30 and TRBJ1-4; 11 bases fit TRBD1. J lost 8 bases, V lost 4 bases, and 3 bases had no gene match. This CDR3 is built from 13 residues. Looked up from germline, CDR1 is GTSNPN and CDR2 is SVGIG (reference sequence). Combining the CDR3 with reference TRBV30 and TRBJ1-4 gives the whole variable domain SQTIHQWPATLVQPVGSPLSLECTVEGTSNPNLYWYRQAAGRGLQLLFYSVGIGQISSEVPQNLSASRPQDRQFILSSKKLLLSDSGFYLCAWTGTGGEKLFFGSGTQLSVL.

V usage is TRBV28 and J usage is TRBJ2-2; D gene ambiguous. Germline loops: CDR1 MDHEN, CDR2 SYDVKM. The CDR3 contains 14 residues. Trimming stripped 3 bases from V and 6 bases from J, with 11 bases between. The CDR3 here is CASSFTILPGELFF. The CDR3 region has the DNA TGTGCCAGCAGTTTCACTATTCTGCCCGGGGAGCTGTTTTTT. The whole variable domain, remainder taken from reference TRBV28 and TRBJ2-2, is DVKVTQSSRYLVKRTGEKVFLECVQDMDHENMFWYRQDPGLGLRLIYFSYDVKMKEKGDIPEGYSVSREKKERFSLILESASTNQTSMYLCASSFTILPGELFFGEGSRLTVL.

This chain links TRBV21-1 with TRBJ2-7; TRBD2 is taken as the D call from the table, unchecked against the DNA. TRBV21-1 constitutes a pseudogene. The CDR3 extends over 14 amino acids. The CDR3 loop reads CASSKAPSGSEQYF. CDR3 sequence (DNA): TGTGCCAGCAGCAAAGCGCCTAGCGGGAGCGAGCAGTACTTC.

CDR3 bases: TGCGCCAGCAGCTTGACTAGCGTTATTATGAGTGAGCAGTTCTTC. Residues: CASSLTSVIMSEQFF. J is TRBJ2-1 and V is TRBV5-1; 7 bases align to TRBD2. After removal of 1 base from V and 9 bases from J, the junction contained 10 bases not matched to a gene. The germline CDR1 and CDR2 sequences are SGHRS and YFSETQ. CDR3 size: 15 residues.

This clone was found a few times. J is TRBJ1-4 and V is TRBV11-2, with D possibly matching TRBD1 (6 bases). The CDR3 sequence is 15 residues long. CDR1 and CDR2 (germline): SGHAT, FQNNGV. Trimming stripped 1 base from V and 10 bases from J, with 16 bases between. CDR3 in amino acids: CASSLVRQGIGKLFF. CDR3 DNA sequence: TGTGCCAGCAGCTTAGTGAGGCAGGGGATCGGAAAACTGTTTTTT.

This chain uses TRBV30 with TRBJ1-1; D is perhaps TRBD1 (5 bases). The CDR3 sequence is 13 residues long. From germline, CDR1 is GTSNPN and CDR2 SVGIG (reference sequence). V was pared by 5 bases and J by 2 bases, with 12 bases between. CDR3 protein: CAWATDSNTEAFF. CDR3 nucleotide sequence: TGTGCCTGGGCTACCGACAGTAACACTGAAGCTTTCTTT.

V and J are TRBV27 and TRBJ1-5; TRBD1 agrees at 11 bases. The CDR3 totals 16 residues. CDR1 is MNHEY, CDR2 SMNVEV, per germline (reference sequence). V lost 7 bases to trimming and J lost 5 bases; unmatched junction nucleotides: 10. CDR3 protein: CASKTIGQGADQPQHF. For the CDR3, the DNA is TGTGCCAGCAAAACTATCGGACAGGGGGCCGATCAGCCCCAGCATTTT.

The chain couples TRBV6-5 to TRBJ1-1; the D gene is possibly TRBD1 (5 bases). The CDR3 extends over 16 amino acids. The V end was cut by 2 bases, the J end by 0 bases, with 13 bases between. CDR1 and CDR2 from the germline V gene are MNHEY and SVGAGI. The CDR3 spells CASSYNGRALNTEAFF. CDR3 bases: TGTGCCAGCAGTTACAATGGCAGGGCCCTGAACACTGAAGCTTTCTTT.